This paragraph reports one T cell receptor beta chain. What antigen it recognizes has not been identified. Base quality data are lacking; no much larger clone is found one base away. Whole blood was collected in K2EDTA tubes by collaborating institutions according to the institutions' own protocols. For TCRbeta analysis, collaborator samples were shipped as frozen whole blood, as isolated PBMCs, or as DNA extracted from either sample type. TCRbeta CDR3 regions were amplified from genomic DNA by means of the immunoSEQ Assay, a bias-controlled multiplex PCR. In the source study's methods: Nucleated cell counts per sample were estimated from amplification of reference gene primers within the assay. To quantify the absolute abundance of each unique TCRbeta CDR3 rearrangement, sequence reads were collapsed and filtered. Productive Simpson clonality was computed per sample as the square root of Simpson's diversity index over productive rearrangements. Here the immuneACCESS table is served through TCRdb, limited to in-frame sequences with V and J called. Missing clones are a known gap in these copies; in checked studies unresolved V genes cover under half, and the rest lacks a known reason. The V and J calls and clone size are taken from that table; D and trimming were inferred from the DNA. This sample gives under 250,000 clones in total; roughly 82% of them show up just once. About 4.8% of the sample is taken by the ten largest.

This record comes from a study of blood T cell repertoires in COVID-19 (dated by TCRdb to about 2020). In the study overall: Samples covering the acute and convalescent phases of COVID-19 were provided by collaborators in the United States, Italy and Spain. The prospective study material was composed of cDNA or gDNA derived from T cells, B-cell-depleted T cells, or PBMCs. Deeply sampled blood TCRbeta repertoires from subjects exposed to, actively infected with, or recovered from COVID-19 were included in the dataset. The repertoires were made available in a free public database intended to serve as a resource for research on the immune response to SARS-CoV-2. Samples came from the ongoing ImmuneRACE study (first 160 participants) plus 1,254 subjects from 6 global collaborators. A de-identified subject ID, COVID-19 status, age in years and sex were almost always included in the sample metadata. Where available, HLA class I and class II types were taken from metadata supplied by the sample provider and were not determined by assay-based typing.

Broad study findings and their caveats: Clinical and demographic metadata were provided uncurated, with the amount varying by source and participant.

The germline V and J ends show losses of 4 bases and 3 bases respectively, and no gene match explains 5 bases of the junction. As encoded in the germline V gene, CDR1 is SGHNT while CDR2 is YENEEA. The CDR3 covers 15 residues, taking in both the cysteine and the phenylalanine. Just CDR3 DNA is preserved here, 45 bases in frame from base 1. Sequencing was done on a sample of peripheral blood. The chain links TRBV11-3 with TRBJ2-3; TRBD1 matches 9 bases in the middle. The receptor was derived from a woman between 65 and 79 years old with acute or convalescent COVID-19. CDR3 protein: CASSSGTGSTDTQYF. The bases are TGTGCCAGCAGCTCCGGGACAGGGTCGACAGATACGCAGTATTTT. When the CDR3 is completed using the reference TRBV11-3 and TRBJ2-3 genes on either side, the full variable domain is EAGVVQSPRYKIIEKKQPVAFWCNPISGHNTLYWYLQNLGQGPELLIRYENEEAVDDSQLPKDRFSAERLKGVDSTLKIQPAELGDSAVYLCASSSGTGSTDTQYFGPGTRLTVL.